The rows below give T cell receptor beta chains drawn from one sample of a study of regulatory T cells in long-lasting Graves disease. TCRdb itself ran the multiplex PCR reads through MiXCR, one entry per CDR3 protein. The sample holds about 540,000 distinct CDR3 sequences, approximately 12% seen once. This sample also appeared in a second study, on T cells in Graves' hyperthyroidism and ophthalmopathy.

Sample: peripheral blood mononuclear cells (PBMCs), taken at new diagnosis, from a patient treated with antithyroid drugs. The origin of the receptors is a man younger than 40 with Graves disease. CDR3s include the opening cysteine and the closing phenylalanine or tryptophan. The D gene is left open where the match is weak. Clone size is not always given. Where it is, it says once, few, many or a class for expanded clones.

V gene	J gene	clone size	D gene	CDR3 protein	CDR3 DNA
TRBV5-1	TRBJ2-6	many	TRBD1	CASSLAGGVQAGANVLTF	TGCGCCAGCAGCTTAGCAGGGGGCGTGCAAGCTGGGGCCAACGTCCTGACTTTC
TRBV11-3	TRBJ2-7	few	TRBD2	CASSLGSASGGHEQYF	TGTGCCAGCAGCTTAGGGTCGGCTAGCGGGGGCCACGAGCAGTACTTC
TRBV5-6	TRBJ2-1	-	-	CASSLGESYNEQFF	TGTGCCAGCAGCTTGGGCGAATCCTACAATGAGCAGTTCTTC
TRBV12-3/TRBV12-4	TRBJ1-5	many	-	CASTPVVSNQPQHF	TGTGCCAGCACCCCCGTGGTAAGCAATCAGCCCCAGCATTTT
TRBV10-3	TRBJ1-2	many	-	CASSRDPVGGYTF	TGTGCCAGCTCCAGGGATCCTGTGGGGGGCTACACCTTC
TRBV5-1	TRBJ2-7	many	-	CASRNGQSYEQYF	TGCGCCAGCAGAAACGGACAGAGCTACGAGCAGTACTTC
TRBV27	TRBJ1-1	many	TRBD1	CASSPDWTGGTEAFF	TGTGCCAGCAGTCCCGATTGGACAGGGGGCACTGAAGCTTTCTTT
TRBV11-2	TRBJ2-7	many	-	CASSPTAGSYEQYF	TGTGCCAGCAGCCCCACGGCCGGGTCCTACGAGCAGTACTTC
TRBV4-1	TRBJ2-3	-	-	CASSQERPDTITDTQYF	TGCGCCAGCAGCCAAGAACGTCCCGACACCATCACAGATACGCAGTATTTT
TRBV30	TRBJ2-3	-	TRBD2	CAWDPLREPDTQYF	TGTGCCTGGGACCCGTTGCGGGAGCCAGATACGCAGTATTTT
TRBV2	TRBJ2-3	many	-	CASSDRVSTDTQYF	TGTGCCAGCAGTGACAGGGTCTCGACAGATACGCAGTATTTT
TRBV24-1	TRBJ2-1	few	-	CATSGGPHNEQFF	TGTGCCACCAGTGGGGGTCCCCACAATGAGCAGTTCTTC
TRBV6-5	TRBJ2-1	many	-	CASSYTGIEQFF	TGTGCCAGCAGTTACACGGGAATTGAGCAGTTCTTC
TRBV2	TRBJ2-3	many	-	CASRVDGGTDTQYF	TGTGCCAGCAGAGTGGACGGGGGCACAGATACGCAGTATTTT
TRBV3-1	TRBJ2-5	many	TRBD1	CASSLLDRGLEETQYF	TGTGCCAGCAGCCTTCTGGACAGGGGGCTCGAAGAGACCCAGTACTTC
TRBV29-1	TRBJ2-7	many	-	CSVEDPRAGGPEQYF	TGCAGCGTTGAAGATCCTCGGGCCGGGGGGCCCGAGCAGTACTTC
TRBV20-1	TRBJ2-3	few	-	CSAGGWSGSTDTQYF	TGCAGTGCTGGGGGGTGGAGCGGGAGCACAGATACGCAGTATTTT
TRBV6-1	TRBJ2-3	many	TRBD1	CASTNTQRRQGADTQYF	TGTGCCAGCACCAACACCCAACGCCGGCAGGGGGCGGATACGCAGTATTTT
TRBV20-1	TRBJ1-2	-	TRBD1	CSARDGTGLINYGYTF	TGCAGTGCTAGAGACGGGACAGGACTCATTAACTATGGCTACACCTTC
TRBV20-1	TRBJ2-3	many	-	CSANGMWSGTSTDTQYF	TGCAGTGCCAATGGAATGTGGAGTGGAACTAGCACAGATACGCAGTATTTT
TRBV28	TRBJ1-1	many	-	CASSSHTWDGTSKAFF	TGTGCCAGCAGTTCCCATACTTGGGACGGGACTTCCAAAGCTTTCTTT
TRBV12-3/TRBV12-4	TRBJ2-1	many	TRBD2	CASSLGFRTSGRNEQFF	TGTGCCAGCAGTTTAGGATTTCGGACTAGCGGGAGGAATGAGCAGTTCTTC
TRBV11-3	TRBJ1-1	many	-	CASSLGWQGFSNTEAFF	TGTGCCAGCAGCTTAGGCTGGCAGGGGTTCTCGAACACTGAAGCTTTCTTT
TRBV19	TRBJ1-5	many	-	CASSMGDGYQPQHF	TGTGCCAGTAGTATGGGGGACGGTTATCAGCCCCAGCATTTT
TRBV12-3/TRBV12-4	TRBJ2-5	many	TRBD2	CASSLGGMIETQYF	TGTGCCAGCAGTTTGGGGGGGATGATAGAGACCCAGTACTTC
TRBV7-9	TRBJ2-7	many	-	CASSLGFGGTYEQYF	TGTGCCAGCAGCTTAGGTTTCGGCGGCACCTACGAGCAGTACTTC
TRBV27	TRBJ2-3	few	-	CASSLSPRAADTQYF	TGTGCCAGCAGTTTATCTCCCCGAGCGGCAGATACGCAGTATTTT
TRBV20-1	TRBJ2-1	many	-	CSAAPNEQFF	TGCAGTGCCGCCCCCAATGAGCAGTTCTTC
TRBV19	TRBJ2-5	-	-	CASSVRGLQETQYF	TGTGCCAGTAGTGTACGCGGATTACAAGAGACCCAGTACTTC
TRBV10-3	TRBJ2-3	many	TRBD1	CAISGRTGGITDTQYF	TGTGCCATCAGCGGTAGGACAGGGGGGATCACAGATACGCAGTATTTT
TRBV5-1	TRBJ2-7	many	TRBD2	CASSYKRDLYEQYF	TGCGCCAGCAGCTACAAGCGGGACCTTTACGAGCAGTACTTC
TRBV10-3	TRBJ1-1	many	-	CAISVDTNTEAFF	TGTGCCATCAGTGTCGACACGAACACTGAAGCTTTCTTT
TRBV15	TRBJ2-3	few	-	CATSRDPGTTDTQYF	TGTGCCACCAGCAGAGATCCGGGGACCACAGATACGCAGTATTTT
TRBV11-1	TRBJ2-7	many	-	CASSFWTNEQYF	TGTGCCAGCAGCTTCTGGACTAACGAGCAGTACTTC
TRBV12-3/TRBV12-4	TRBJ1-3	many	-	CASSTWKGSGNTIYF	TGTGCCAGCAGCACTTGGAAGGGATCGGGAAACACCATATATTTT
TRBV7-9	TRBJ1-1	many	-	CASTQLLTEAFF	TGTGCCAGCACCCAGCTGCTCACTGAAGCTTTCTTT
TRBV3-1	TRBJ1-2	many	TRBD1	CASSQETSGTGNYGYTF	TGTGCCAGCAGCCAAGAAACATCCGGGACAGGGAACTATGGCTACACCTTC
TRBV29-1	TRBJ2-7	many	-	CSAKGGDGYEQYF	TGCAGCGCCAAAGGGGGGGATGGCTACGAGCAGTACTTC
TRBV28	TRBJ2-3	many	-	CASRTAKGREPDTQYF	TGTGCCAGCAGGACGGCAAAGGGCCGGGAGCCAGATACGCAGTATTTT
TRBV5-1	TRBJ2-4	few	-	CASSSLENIQYF	TGCGCCAGCAGCTCCCTCGAAAACATTCAGTACTTC
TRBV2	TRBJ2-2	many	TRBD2	CASTGLAANTGELFF	TGTGCCAGCACGGGACTAGCGGCGAACACCGGGGAGCTGTTTTTT
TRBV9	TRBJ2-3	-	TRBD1	CASSARPQGAQIDTQYF	TGTGCCAGCAGCGCTCGACCACAGGGGGCGCAGATAGATACGCAGTATTTT
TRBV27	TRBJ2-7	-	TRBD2	CASSSLLREKSYEQYF	TGTGCCAGCAGTTCTCTTTTGCGGGAGAAATCCTACGAGCAGTACTTC
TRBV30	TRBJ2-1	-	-	CAWERGHALSYNEQFF	TGTGCCTGGGAGAGGGGTCACGCGCTCTCCTACAATGAGCAGTTCTTC
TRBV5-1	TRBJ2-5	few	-	CASSYTGRVEGGETQYF	TGCGCCAGCAGCTACACAGGGCGAGTTGAGGGAGGAGAGACCCAGTACTTC
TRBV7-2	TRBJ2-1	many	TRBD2	CASSLGETSGRLYEQFF	TGTGCCAGCAGCTTAGGGGAGACTAGCGGGAGGTTGTATGAGCAGTTCTTC
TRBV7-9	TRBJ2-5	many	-	CAAQREETQYF	TGTGCGGCCCAGCGGGAAGAGACCCAGTACTTC